These 2 T cell receptor beta chains share one sample of origin, sequenced in a study of OX40 agonist ivuxolimab in advanced cancers. The data were produced by immunoSEQ multiplex PCR, yet TCRdb's version contains in-frame clones alone and is incomplete. The data contain around 64,000 clones, around 88% of them seen just once; the ten biggest clones take up around 0.78%. This specimen was CD4+ or CD8+ T cells sorted from blood, taken in a trial of the OX40 agonist ivuxolimab. These receptors all come from an adult with an advanced solid tumor such as melanoma, head and neck, liver or kidney cancer.

The chain employs TRBV30 and TRBJ2-2; no firm D call. V was pared by 0 bases and J by 7 bases, with 3 bases between. The V gene's germline CDR1 is GTSNPN and CDR2 SVGIG (reference sequence). This CDR3 has 11 residues. DNA for the CDR3: TGTGCCTGGAGTGTACTCGGGGAGCTGTTTTTT. Its translation is CAWSVLGELFF. The full variable domain, with the rest looked up from reference TRBV30 and TRBJ2-2, is SQTIHQWPATLVQPVGSPLSLECTVEGTSNPNLYWYRQAAGRGLQLLFYSVGIGQISSEVPQNLSASRPQDRQFILSSKKLLLSDSGFYLCAWSVLGELFFGEGSRLTVL.

The chain uses TRBV27 and TRBJ2-7; D remains unclear. Germline V gene data show CDR1 as MNHEY and CDR2 as SMNVEV (reference sequence). The CDR3 sequence is 14 residues long. V lost 3 bases to trimming and J lost 2 bases, with 11 bases between them. CDR3 protein: CASSFSVGAYEQYF. DNA for the CDR3: TGTGCCAGCAGTTTTTCGGTAGGAGCCTACGAGCAGTACTTC.